Reported below is one T cell receptor beta chain. The target antigen is unknown. One entry per CDR3 protein, called by TCRdb with MiXCR from the 5' RACE reads. This repertoire shows nearly 650,000 distinct CDR3 sequences, roughly 6.6% found once; its top ten account for approximately 1.5%. The entry originates in a study of identical twins. CDR3 length: 16 residues. The germline V gene encodes CDR1 SGHAT and CDR2 FQDESV (reference sequence). The ends were cut back, 5 bases at V and 2 bases at J, with 18 bases in the middle. Study-wide results and caveats: While abundant cord blood beta clonotypes carried fewer insertions, memory repertoires showed no such pattern. For monozygotic twins, models underestimated out-of-frame TCR alpha sharing.

These data were also filed under a second study, of yellow fever vaccine responses in identical twins. As reported in that work: Reportedly, the response of twins' T cells to the vaccine seemed partly convergent, partly personalized.

Sequenced input: PBMCs. This TCR was sampled from a young woman in good health. The chain couples TRBV11-1 to TRBJ2-5; D is unclear. CDR3 sequence reads: CASSPDRTRSQETQYF. CDR3 coding DNA: TGTGCCAGCAGCCCCGACCGGACCCGATCTCAAGAGACCCAGTACTTC.